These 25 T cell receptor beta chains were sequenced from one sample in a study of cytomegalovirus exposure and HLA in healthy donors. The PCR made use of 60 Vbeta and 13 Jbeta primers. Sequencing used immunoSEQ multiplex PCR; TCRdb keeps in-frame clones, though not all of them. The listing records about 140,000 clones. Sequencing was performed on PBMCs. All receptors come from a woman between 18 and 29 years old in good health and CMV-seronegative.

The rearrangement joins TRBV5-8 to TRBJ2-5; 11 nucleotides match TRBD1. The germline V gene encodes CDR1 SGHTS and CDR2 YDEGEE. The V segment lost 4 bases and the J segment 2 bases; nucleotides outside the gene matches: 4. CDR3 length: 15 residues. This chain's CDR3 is CASSPGDRGQETQYF. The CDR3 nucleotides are TGTGCCAGCAGCCCGGGGGACAGGGGGCAAGAGACCCAGTACTTC.

The CDR3 region has the DNA TGTGCCAGCAGCCCTACGACAGGCCCCAATCAGCCCCAGCATTTT. Residues: CASSPTTGPNQPQHF. The rearrangement joins TRBV7-9 to TRBJ1-5, with D possibly being TRBD1 (6 bases). Trimming took 5 bases from V and 3 from J, leaving 14 bases between them. Germline V CDR1 and CDR2: SEHNR, FQNEAQ (reference sequence). The CDR3 totals 15 residues.

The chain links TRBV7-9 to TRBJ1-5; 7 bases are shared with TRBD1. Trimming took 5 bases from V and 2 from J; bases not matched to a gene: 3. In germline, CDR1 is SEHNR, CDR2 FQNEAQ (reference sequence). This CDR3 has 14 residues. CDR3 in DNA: TGTGCCAGCAGCGCAACAGGGGGCAATCAGCCCCAGCATTTT. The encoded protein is CASSATGGNQPQHF. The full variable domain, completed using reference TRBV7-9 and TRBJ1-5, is DTGVSQNPRHKITKRGQNVTFRCDPISEHNRLYWYRQTLGQGPEFLTYFQNEAQLEKSRLLSDRFSAERPKGSFSTLEIQRTEQGDSAMYLCASSATGGNQPQHFGDGTRLSIL.

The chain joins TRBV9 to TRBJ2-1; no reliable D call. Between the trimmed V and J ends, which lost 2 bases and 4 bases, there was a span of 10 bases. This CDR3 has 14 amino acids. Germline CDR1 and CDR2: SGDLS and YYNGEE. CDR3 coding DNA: TGTGCCAGCAGCGTCCGGTTTGAGTACAATGAGCAGTTCTTC. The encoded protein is CASSVRFEYNEQFF.

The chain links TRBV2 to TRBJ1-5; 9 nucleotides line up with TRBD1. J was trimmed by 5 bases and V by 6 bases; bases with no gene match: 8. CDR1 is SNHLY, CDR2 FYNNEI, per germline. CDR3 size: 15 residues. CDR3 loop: CASSGDRVWDQPQHF. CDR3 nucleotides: TGTGCCAGCAGCGGGGACAGGGTGTGGGATCAGCCCCAGCATTTT.

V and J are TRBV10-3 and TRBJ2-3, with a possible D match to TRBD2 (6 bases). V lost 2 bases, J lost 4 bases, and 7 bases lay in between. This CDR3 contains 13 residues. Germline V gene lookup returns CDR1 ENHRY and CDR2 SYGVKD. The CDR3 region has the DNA TGTGCCATCAGTGAGCGGGAGCCAGATACGCAGTATTTT. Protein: CAISEREPDTQYF.

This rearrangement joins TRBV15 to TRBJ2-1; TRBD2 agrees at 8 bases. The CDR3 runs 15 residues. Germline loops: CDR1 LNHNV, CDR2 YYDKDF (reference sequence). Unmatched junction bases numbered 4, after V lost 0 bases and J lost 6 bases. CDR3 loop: CATSRDLAGSNEQFF. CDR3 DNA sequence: TGTGCCACCAGCAGAGATTTAGCGGGGAGCAATGAGCAGTTCTTC. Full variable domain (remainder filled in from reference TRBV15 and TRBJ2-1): DAMVIQNPRYQVTQFGKPVTLSCSQTLNHNVMYWYQQKSSQAPKLLFHYYDKDFNNEADTPDNFQSRRPNTSFCFLDIRSPGLGDTAMYLCATSRDLAGSNEQFFGPGTRLTVL.

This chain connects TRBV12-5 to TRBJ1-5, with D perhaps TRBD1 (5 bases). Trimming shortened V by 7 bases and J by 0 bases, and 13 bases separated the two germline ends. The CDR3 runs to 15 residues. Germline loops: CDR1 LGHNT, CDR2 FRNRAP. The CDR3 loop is CASALTGPSNQPQHF. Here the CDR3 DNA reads TGTGCTAGTGCCCTAACAGGACCTAGCAATCAGCCCCAGCATTTT. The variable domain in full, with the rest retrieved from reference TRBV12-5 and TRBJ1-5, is DARVTQTPRHKVTEMGQEVTMRCQPILGHNTVFWYRQTMMQGLELLAYFRNRAPLDDSGMPKDRFSAEMPDATLATLKIQPSEPRDSAVYFCASALTGPSNQPQHFGDGTRLSIL.

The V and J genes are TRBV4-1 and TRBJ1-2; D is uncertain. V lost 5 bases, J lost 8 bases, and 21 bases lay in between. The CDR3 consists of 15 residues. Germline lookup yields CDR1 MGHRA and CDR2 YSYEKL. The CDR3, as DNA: TGCGCCAGCAGCATGCAACCCTTCCGGGGTGGGGGCTACACCTTC. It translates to CASSMQPFRGGGYTF.

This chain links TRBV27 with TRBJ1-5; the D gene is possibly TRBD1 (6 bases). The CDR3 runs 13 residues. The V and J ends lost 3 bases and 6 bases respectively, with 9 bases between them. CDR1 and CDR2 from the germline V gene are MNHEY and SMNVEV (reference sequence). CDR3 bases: TGTGCCAGCAGTTTCAGGGGCCTTCAGCCCCAGCATTTT. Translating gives CASSFRGLQPQHF.

CDR3: CASSQDGRLASSYEQYF. The CDR3 DNA is TGCGCCAGCAGCCAAGACGGAAGACTTGCCAGCTCCTACGAGCAGTACTTC. The J gene is TRBJ2-5, the V gene TRBV4-1; D is unresolved. The last part of the DNA fits TRBJ2-7 better; the J call may be wrong. The germline V gene encodes CDR1 MGHRA and CDR2 YSYEKL. This CDR3 has 17 residues.

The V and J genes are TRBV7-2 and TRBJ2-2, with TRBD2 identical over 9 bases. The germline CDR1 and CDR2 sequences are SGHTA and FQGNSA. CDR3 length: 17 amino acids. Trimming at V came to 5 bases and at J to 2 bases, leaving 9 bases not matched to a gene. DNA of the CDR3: TGTGCCAGCAGCGTGACTAGCGGTTTGCTAAACACCGGGGAGCTGTTTTTT. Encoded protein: CASSVTSGLLNTGELFF.

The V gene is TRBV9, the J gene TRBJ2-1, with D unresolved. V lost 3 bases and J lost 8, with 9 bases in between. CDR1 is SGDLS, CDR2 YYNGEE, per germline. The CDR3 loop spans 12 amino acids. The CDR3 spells CASSESSHEQFF. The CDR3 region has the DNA TGTGCCAGCAGCGAATCGTCCCATGAGCAGTTCTTC.

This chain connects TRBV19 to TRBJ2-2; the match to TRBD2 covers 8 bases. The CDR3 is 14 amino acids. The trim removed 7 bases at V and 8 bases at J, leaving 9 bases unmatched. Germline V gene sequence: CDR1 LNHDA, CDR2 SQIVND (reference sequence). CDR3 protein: CASMREALSGELFF. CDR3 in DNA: TGTGCCAGTATGCGGGAGGCACTATCGGGGGAGCTGTTTTTT.

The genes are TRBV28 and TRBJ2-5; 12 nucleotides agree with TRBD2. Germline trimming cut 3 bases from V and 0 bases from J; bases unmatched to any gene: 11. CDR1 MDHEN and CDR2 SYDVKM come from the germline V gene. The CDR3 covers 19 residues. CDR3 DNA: TGTGCCAGCAGTTTGGACAGCCTCCGGACTAGCGGGGACCAAGAGACCCAGTACTTC. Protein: CASSLDSLRTSGDQETQYF. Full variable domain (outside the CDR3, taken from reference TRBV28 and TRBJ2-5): DVKVTQSSRYLVKRTGEKVFLECVQDMDHENMFWYRQDPGLGLRLIYFSYDVKMKEKGDIPEGYSVSREKKERFSLILESASTNQTSMYLCASSLDSLRTSGDQETQYFGPGTRLLVL.

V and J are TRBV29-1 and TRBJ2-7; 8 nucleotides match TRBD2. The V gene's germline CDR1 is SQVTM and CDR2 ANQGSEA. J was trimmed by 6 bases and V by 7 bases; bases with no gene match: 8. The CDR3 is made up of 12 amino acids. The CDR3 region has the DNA TGCAGCGCCTCCGGGGGGGCTGGCGAGCAGTACTTC. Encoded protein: CSASGGAGEQYF.

DNA of the CDR3: TGTGCCAGCAGCGTAGCCTCCCGGCGGCGGGCGGAGACCCAGTACTTC. It codes for CASSVASRRRAETQYF. V is TRBV9 and J is TRBJ2-5; the D gene is possibly TRBD2 (5 bases). The V gene's germline CDR1 is SGDLS and CDR2 YYNGEE. The CDR3 runs to 16 residues. V lost 0 bases, J lost 5 bases, and 17 bases lay in between.

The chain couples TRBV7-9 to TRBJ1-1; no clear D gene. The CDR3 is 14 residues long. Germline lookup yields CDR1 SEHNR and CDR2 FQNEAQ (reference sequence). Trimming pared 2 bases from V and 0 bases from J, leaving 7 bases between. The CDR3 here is CASSLLRVNTEAFF. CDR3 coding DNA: TGTGCCAGCAGCTTATTGCGGGTGAACACTGAAGCTTTCTTT.

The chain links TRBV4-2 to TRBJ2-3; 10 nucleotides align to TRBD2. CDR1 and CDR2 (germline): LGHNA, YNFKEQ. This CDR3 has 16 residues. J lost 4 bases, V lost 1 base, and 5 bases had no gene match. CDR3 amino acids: CASSQAQREGPDTQYF. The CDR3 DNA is TGTGCCAGCAGCCAAGCTCAGCGGGAGGGCCCAGATACGCAGTATTTT.

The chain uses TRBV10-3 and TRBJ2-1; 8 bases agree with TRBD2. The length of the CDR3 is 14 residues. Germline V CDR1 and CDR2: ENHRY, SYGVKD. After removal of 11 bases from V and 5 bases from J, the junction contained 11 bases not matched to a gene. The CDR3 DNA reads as TGTGCCCTTTGGGGGGCGGGAGGAAACAATGAGCAGTTCTTC. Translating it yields CALWGAGGNNEQFF.

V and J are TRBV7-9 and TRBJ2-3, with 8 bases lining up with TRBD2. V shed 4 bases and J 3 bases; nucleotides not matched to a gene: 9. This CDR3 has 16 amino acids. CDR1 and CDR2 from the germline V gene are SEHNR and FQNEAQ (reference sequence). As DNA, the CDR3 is TGTGCCAGCAGCTCATACCGGGAGGGCGGGACAGATACGCAGTATTTT. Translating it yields CASSSYREGGTDTQYF.

CDR3 region: CAWSGDIAIVDTQYF. CDR3 DNA sequence: TGTGCCTGGAGTGGGGATATAGCGATAGTAGATACGCAGTATTTT. The V and J genes are TRBV30 and TRBJ2-3; tentative D call: TRBD2 (5 bases). There are 15 residues in the CDR3. Germline V gives CDR1 GTSNPN, CDR2 SVGIG (reference sequence). Trimming removed 1 base at V and 5 bases at J, with 16 bases between.

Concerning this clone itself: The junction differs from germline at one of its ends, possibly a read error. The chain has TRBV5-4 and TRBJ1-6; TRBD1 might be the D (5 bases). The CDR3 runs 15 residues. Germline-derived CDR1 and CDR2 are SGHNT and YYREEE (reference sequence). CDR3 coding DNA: TGTGCCAACAGCTTGGCGGGGGTTTATAATTCACCCCTCCACTTT. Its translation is CANSLAGVYNSPLHF.

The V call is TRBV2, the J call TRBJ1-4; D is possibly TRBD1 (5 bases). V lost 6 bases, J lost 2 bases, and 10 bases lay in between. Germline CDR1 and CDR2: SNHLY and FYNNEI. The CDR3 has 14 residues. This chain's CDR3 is CASRGGVTNEKLFF. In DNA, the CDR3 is TGTGCCAGCAGGGGGGGGGTGACTAATGAAAAACTGTTTTTT.

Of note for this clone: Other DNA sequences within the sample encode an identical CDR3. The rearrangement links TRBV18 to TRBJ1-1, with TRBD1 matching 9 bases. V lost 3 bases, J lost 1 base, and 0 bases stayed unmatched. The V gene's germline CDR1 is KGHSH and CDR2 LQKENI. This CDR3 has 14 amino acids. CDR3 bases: TGTGCCAGCTCACCGGGACAGGGGAACACTGAAGCTTTCTTT. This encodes CASSPGQGNTEAFF. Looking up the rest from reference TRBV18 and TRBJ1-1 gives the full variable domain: NAGVMQNPRHLVRRRGQEARLRCSPMKGHSHVYWYRQLPEEGLKFMVYLQKENIIDESGMPKERFSAEFPKEGPSILRIQQVVRGDSAAYFCASSPGQGNTEAFFGQGTRLTVV.